Below are 4 T cell receptor beta chains sequenced from a single sample in a study of CD8 T cells in Susac syndrome. RNA amounts of roughly 0.5 to 1 ug underwent reverse transcription with random hexamers. TCRdb independently ran MiXCR on the immunoSEQ multiplex PCR reads; one entry per CDR3 protein. The table shows 210,000 or so distinct CDR3 sequences, with around 93% occurring only once. Sequences were obtained from CD4+ T cells from PBMCs. The receptors shown here come from a human donor with Susac syndrome.

The gene calls are TRBV20-1 and TRBJ1-6; 9 bases fit TRBD1. The junction had 10 bases not matched to a gene; V was cut back by 6 bases and J by 7 bases. Per germline, CDR1 DFQATT and CDR2 SNEGSKA (reference sequence). The CDR3 has 15 residues. CDR3 sequence: CSAVTHGTGNSPLHF. The CDR3 DNA follows: TGCAGTGCGGTGACCCACGGGACAGGGAATTCACCCCTCCACTTT.

The chain joins TRBV29-1 to TRBJ2-1; unclear D gene. V lost 6 bases and J 1 base, leaving 16 bases between the germline ends. The CDR3 runs 15 residues. Germline V gives CDR1 SQVTM, CDR2 ANQGSEA. This CDR3 reads CSVRGHLISYNEQFF. CDR3 nucleotides: TGCAGCGTCCGTGGGCACTTAATTTCCTACAATGAGCAGTTCTTC.

V and J are TRBV9 and TRBJ1-2; D possibly corresponds to TRBD1 (6 bases). Germline-derived CDR1 and CDR2 are SGDLS and YYNGEE. V shed 4 bases and J shed 3 bases, with 7 bases lying between them. The CDR3 totals 12 residues. The CDR3 loop reads CASSPGDYGYTF. The DNA for the CDR3 is TGTGCCAGCAGCCCAGGGGACTATGGCTACACCTTC.

The chain carries TRBV9 and TRBJ2-7, with 8 bases fitting TRBD1. CDR1 and CDR2 from the germline V gene are SGDLS and YYNGEE. The trim removed 1 base at V and 0 bases at J, leaving 6 bases unmatched. The CDR3 is made up of 16 amino acids. CDR3 in DNA: TGTGCCAGCAGCGTATATTCAGGGGGCAGCTCCTACGAGCAGTACTTC. It encodes CASSVYSGGSSYEQYF.